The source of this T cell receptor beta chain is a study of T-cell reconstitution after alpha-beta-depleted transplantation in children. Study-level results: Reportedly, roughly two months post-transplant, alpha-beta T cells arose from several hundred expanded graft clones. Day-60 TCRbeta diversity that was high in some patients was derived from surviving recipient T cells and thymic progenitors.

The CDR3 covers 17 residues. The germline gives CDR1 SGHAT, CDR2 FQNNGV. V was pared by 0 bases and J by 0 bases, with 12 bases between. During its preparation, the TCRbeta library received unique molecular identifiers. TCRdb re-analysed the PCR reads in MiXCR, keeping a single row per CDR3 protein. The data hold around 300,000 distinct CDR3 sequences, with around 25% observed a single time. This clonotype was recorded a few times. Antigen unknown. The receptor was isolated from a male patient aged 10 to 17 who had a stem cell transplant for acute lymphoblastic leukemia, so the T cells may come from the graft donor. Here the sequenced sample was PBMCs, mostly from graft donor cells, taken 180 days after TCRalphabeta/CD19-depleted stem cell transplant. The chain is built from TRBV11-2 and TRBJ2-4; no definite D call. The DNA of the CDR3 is TGTGCCAGCAGCTTAGAGAGGTCGAAGGGAGCCAAAAACATTCAGTACTTC. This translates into CASSLERSKGAKNIQYF.